The clone carrying this T cell receptor (beta chain) turned up a few times. Its antigen is not known. This sample is drawn from a study of T cells after yellow fever vaccination. As for the study in general: When fractions had low cell numbers, they were prepared with SMART-Seq v4 Ultra Low Input. Regarding the study as a whole: Faster peaking, at day 5 versus 15, marked a secondary response that was weaker. After the booster, 96% of CD4 and just over 85% of CD8 primary-response clones were re-detected.

TCR cDNA was made by 5'RACE template switching, adding a universal primer site and UMIs. TCRdb re-derived calls from the 5' RACE reads in MiXCR, one entry per CDR3 protein. The sample holds 450,000 to 550,000 distinct CDR3 sequences, just over 20% seen once. This CDR3 has 17 amino acids. CDR1 is SGHTA, CDR2 FQGNSA, per germline. V trimming: 4 bases; J trimming: 5 bases; junction bases outside the gene matches: 11. The rearrangement uses TRBV7-2 and TRBJ2-2; 9 bases fit TRBD1. The TCR originated in a man between 18 and 35 years old who received the YFV17D yellow fever vaccine. The sequences come from PBMCs, collected less than 25 days after the first yellow fever vaccination. The DNA for the CDR3 is TGTGCCAGCAGCTCAGGGACAGGGAGGGTTAATACCGGGGAGCTGTTTTTT. Protein sequence: CASSSGTGRVNTGELFF.